This T cell receptor beta chain was observed in a study of T cells in Graves' hyperthyroidism and ophthalmopathy. General study findings and limits: The blood repertoire included most of the expanded thyroid clonotypes above 0.001. Classification by a 13 V-J model distinguished ophthalmopathy from stable hyperthyroidism.

A remark on this clonotype: What it binds is not known.

Template material for amplifying TCR beta CDR3 regions consisted of RNA transcripts. The TCR CDR3 first-round RT-PCR relied on the HTBI primer set. TCRdb re-called the multiplex PCR reads with MiXCR, one entry per CDR3 protein. The table includes hundreds of thousands of distinct CDR3 sequences, less than 45% detected once. Clinical symptoms, serum thyroxine and TRAb, thyroid ultrasound and orbital computed tomography together formed the diagnostic basis. Sample: peripheral blood or thyroid tissue (not recorded which). The sequence derives from an adult man with Graves' disease, either hyperthyroidism or ophthalmopathy (not recorded which).

The CDR3 sequence: CASSPDRGHDGYTF. In DNA form, the CDR3 reads TGTGCCAGCAGCCCGGACAGGGGGCATGATGGCTACACCTTC. This chain connects TRBV7-9 to TRBJ1-2, with 11 bases matching TRBD1. CDR3 length equals 14 residues. Germline V gene data show CDR1 as SEHNR and CDR2 as FQNEAQ (reference sequence). Trimming removed 5 bases from V and 6 bases from J; junction bases left unmatched: 5.